The rows below give T cell receptor beta chains drawn from one sample of a study of shared clonotypes between healthy human individuals. Libraries were prepared by immunoSEQ multiplex PCR; TCRdb keeps only in-frame clonotypes and omits some of them. The repertoire holds about 2,200,000 clones, with under 95% as singletons. Specimen: naive CD8+ T cells from PBMCs. These receptors originate from a man between 18 and 35 years old in good health. Some clones in this sample may be carry-over from other donors' samples. Each CDR3 is given with its conserved first and last residue. The D gene is left open where the match is weak. Expanded clones are given a class, and other clones once, few, many or no size at all.

TRBJ1-2 TRBV10-3 TRBD1 . CAMGDSGYGYTF TGTGCCATGGGGGACAGCGGCTATGGCTACACCTTC
TRBJ1-5 TRBV27 . once CASSNRDAFGPQHF TGTGCCAGCAGCAACCGGGACGCATTCGGGCCCCAGCATTTT
TRBJ2-2 TRBV4-1 . once CASSQDGSRESGELFF TGCGCCAGCAGCCAAGATGGGTCAAGGGAGAGCGGGGAGCTGTTTTTT
TRBJ2-3 TRBV7-9 TRBD2 . CASSFLGAGGPPGDTQYF TGTGCCAGCAGCTTTCTCGGGGCGGGGGGACCTCCAGGAGATACGCAGTATTTT
TRBJ2-3 TRBV7-9 . . CASTPIQITDTQYF TGTGCCAGCACCCCTATTCAGATAACAGATACGCAGTATTTT
TRBJ1-4 TRBV28 TRBD1 once CASRFDRGTEKLFF TGTGCCAGCAGGTTCGACAGGGGTACTGAAAAACTGTTTTTT
TRBJ2-3 TRBV9 TRBD2 . CASSPDGLAYSDTQYF TGTGCCAGCAGCCCCGACGGACTAGCGTATAGTGATACGCAGTATTTT
TRBJ2-5 TRBV27 . . CASRGGEETQYF TGTGCCAGCAGAGGGGGTGAAGAGACCCAGTACTTC
TRBJ2-1 TRBV10-2 . . CASSESTWDSWQFF TGCGCCAGCAGTGAGTCGACTTGGGACTCTTGGCAGTTCTTC
TRBJ1-2 TRBV28 . . CASSLSAGAAYGYTF TGTGCCAGCAGTTTATCGGCAGGGGCAGCCTATGGCTACACCTTC
TRBJ2-7 TRBV19 . . CASSIRARERGTYEQYF TGTGCCAGTAGTATTCGAGCGAGAGAAAGGGGAACCTACGAGCAGTACTTC
TRBJ1-3 TRBV7-2 TRBD1 . CASSLAGAGGTGNTIYF TGTGCCAGCAGCTTAGCTGGGGCAGGGGGCACTGGAAACACCATATATTTT
TRBJ2-1 TRBV4-3 TRBD2 . CASSRTSGMGEQFF TGCGCCAGCAGCCGGACTAGCGGGATGGGTGAGCAGTTCTTC
TRBJ2-7 TRBV7-9 . once CASSLPSEPYEQYF TGTGCCAGCAGCTTGCCTAGCGAGCCCTACGAGCAGTACTTC
TRBJ1-2 TRBV25-1 . . CASSEGERRANYGYTF TGTGCCAGCAGTGAAGGAGAACGTCGAGCTAACTATGGCTACACCTTC
TRBJ2-5 TRBV10-2 TRBD2 . CASTDSGRLQETQYF TGCGCCAGCACTGATAGCGGGAGGCTGCAAGAGACCCAGTACTTC
TRBJ2-7 TRBV4-3 TRBD2 . CASSQTWGGIYEQYF TGCGCCAGCAGCCAGACTTGGGGGGGTATATACGAGCAGTACTTC
TRBJ2-3 TRBV2 . once CARKRDTQYF TGTGCCAGGAAAAGGGATACGCAGTATTTT
TRBJ1-6 TRBV6-5 . . CASSPGQNNSPLHF TGTGCCAGCAGCCCCGGACAGAATAATTCACCCCTCCACTTT
TRBJ2-7 TRBV27 TRBD2 . CASREGPFYEQYF TGTGCCAGCCGGGAGGGCCCCTTCTACGAGCAGTACTTC
TRBJ1-2 TRBV13 . . CASSLLLGYANYGYTF TGTGCCAGCAGCTTACTATTGGGGTACGCTAACTATGGCTACACCTTC
TRBJ2-5 TRBV28 TRBD1 . CASRPTGTETQYF TGTGCCAGCAGGCCGACAGGGACAGAGACCCAGTACTTC
TRBJ2-7 TRBV27 . . CASSLGATYEQYF TGTGCCAGCAGTTTGGGCGCAACCTACGAGCAGTACTTC
TRBJ1-4 TRBV9 . . CASSVHGGGDEKLFF TGTGCCAGCAGCGTGCACGGGGGCGGGGATGAAAAACTGTTTTTT
TRBJ2-7 TRBV27 . . CASSWQGPYEQYF TGTGCCAGCAGTTGGCAGGGCCCCTACGAGCAGTACTTC
TRBJ1-2 TRBV29-1 . . CSVEGPSGYGYTF TGCAGCGTTGAAGGTCCCAGTGGCTATGGCTACACCTTC
TRBJ2-1 TRBV7-9 . . CASSSIPTHEQFF TGTGCCAGCAGCTCCATCCCAACACATGAGCAGTTCTTC
TRBJ2-2 TRBV18 TRBD2 . CASSPIAGGPDTGELFF TGTGCCAGCTCACCGATAGCGGGAGGGCCGGACACCGGGGAGCTGTTTTTT
TRBJ2-5 TRBV7-3 TRBD1 . CASSSGGPETQYF TGTGCCAGCAGCTCAGGGGGCCCGGAGACCCAGTACTTC
TRBJ1-3 TRBV9 . once CASSGGGDHPVDTIYF TGTGCCAGCAGCGGCGGTGGGGACCATCCGGTGGACACCATATATTTT
TRBJ2-7 TRBV4-3 . . CASSQDIGDITYEQYF TGCGCCAGCAGCCAAGATATCGGGGACATTACCTACGAGCAGTACTTC
TRBJ2-5 TRBV25-1 . . CASTEDSQETQYF TGTGCCAGCACTGAAGACAGTCAAGAGACCCAGTACTTC
TRBJ1-1 TRBV6-5 . . CASSQLNGQTEAFF TGTGCCAGCAGTCAACTTAATGGACAGACTGAAGCTTTCTTT
TRBJ1-2 TRBV5-4 . . CASSLAEGGPNGYTF TGTGCCAGCAGCTTGGCAGAGGGGGGCCCAAATGGCTACACCTTC
TRBJ2-1 TRBV19 . . CASSGDYNEQFF TGTGCCAGTAGTGGGGACTACAATGAGCAGTTCTTC
TRBJ1-1 TRBV28 . once CASPQSTAEGAEAFF TGTGCCAGCCCACAATCAACGGCCGAGGGCGCTGAAGCTTTCTTT
TRBJ1-4 TRBV9 . . CASSPQGRTGINEKLFF TGTGCCAGCAGCCCGCAGGGGAGGACGGGGATTAATGAAAAACTGTTTTTT
TRBJ2-2 TRBV5-1 . . CASSLKPGASGGELFF TGCGCCAGCAGCTTGAAACCCGGGGCAAGTGGCGGGGAGCTGTTTTTT
TRBJ2-4 TRBV19 TRBD1 . CASSLWDRGWAAKNIQYF TGTGCCAGTAGTCTCTGGGACAGGGGGTGGGCGGCCAAAAACATTCAGTACTTC
TRBJ1-5 TRBV25-1 . . CASALGGGQQLGDQPQHF TGTGCCAGCGCGTTAGGGGGGGGGCAGCAGTTAGGTGATCAGCCCCAGCATTTT
TRBJ1-2 TRBV5-1 TRBD1 . CASSLVGTGDGYTF TGCGCCAGCAGCTTGGTTGGGACAGGAGATGGCTACACCTTC
TRBJ2-5 TRBV6-7 . once CASSYADRQETQYF TGTGCCAGCAGTTACGCAGACAGACAAGAGACCCAGTACTTC
TRBJ2-1 TRBV14 . . CASSVGTGVYNEQFF TGTGCCAGCAGCGTTGGGACGGGAGTCTACAATGAGCAGTTCTTC
TRBJ1-2 TRBV7-2 TRBD1 . CASSLGGRQGALVYGYTF TGTGCCAGCAGCCTAGGGGGACGACAGGGGGCTTTGGTCTATGGCTACACCTTC
TRBJ2-3 TRBV11-2 . . CASSLGRTLTDTQYF TGTGCCAGCAGCTTAGGGCGGACTTTGACAGATACGCAGTATTTT
TRBJ1-3 TRBV4-1 . once CASSPDPPPSGNTIYF TGCGCCAGCAGCCCTGATCCCCCCCCCTCTGGAAACACCATATATTTT
TRBJ2-1 TRBV25-1 TRBD2 . CASSYSGGLRQEQFF TGTGCCAGCAGTTACTCGGGAGGGCTGCGGCAAGAGCAGTTCTTC
TRBJ2-3 TRBV7-8 TRBD2 . CASSPWTSGRRTDTQYF TGTGCCAGCAGCCCCTGGACTAGCGGGAGGCGCACAGATACGCAGTATTTT
TRBJ2-2 TRBV4-1 . . CASSPTGNTGELFF TGCGCCAGCAGCCCGACAGGGAACACCGGGGAGCTGTTTTTT
TRBJ2-7 TRBV28 . . CASSLLGAMEQYF TGTGCCAGCAGTTTGCTCGGGGCTATGGAGCAGTACTTC
TRBJ2-7 TRBV27 TRBD2 . CASSLRGGEQYF TGTGCCAGCAGTTTACGGGGGGGCGAGCAGTACTTC
TRBJ2-1 TRBV19 TRBD2 . CASKVTSGRDEQFF TGTGCCAGTAAGGTAACTAGCGGGAGGGATGAGCAGTTCTTC
TRBJ2-2 TRBV6-1 TRBD2 . CASSEAAGVVIYAGELFF TGTGCCAGCAGTGAAGCGGCGGGAGTAGTTATTTACGCCGGGGAGCTGTTTTTT
TRBJ2-1 TRBV4-1 TRBD2 . CASSQASGRVVGNEQFF TGCGCCAGCAGCCAAGCTAGCGGGAGGGTAGTCGGCAATGAGCAGTTCTTC
TRBJ2-1 TRBV27 TRBD2 . CASSQTSGTYNEQFF TGTGCCAGCAGCCAGACTAGCGGGACCTACAATGAGCAGTTCTTC
TRBJ2-7 TRBV6-5 TRBD1 . CASSWRQGEQYF TGTGCCAGCAGTTGGCGACAGGGAGAGCAGTACTTC